The clone carrying this TCR beta chain was detected ten times or more. This record comes from a study of neurological immune-mediated disorders. Looking at the study overall: Secondary progressive cases numbered 3 among the roughly 34 multiple sclerosis patients, while the other 31 were relapsing-remitting.

MiXCR was run by TCRdb on the 5' RACE reads, yielding one entry per CDR3 protein. The sample includes about 74,000 distinct CDR3 sequences, 5.2% of them seen just once. Germline CDR1 reads SGHDT; CDR2 reads YYEEEE. The CDR3 runs to 14 residues. Trimming removed 4 bases from V and 8 bases from J, with 16 bases in between. This sequence originates from a young man with multiple sclerosis. This chain links TRBV5-6 with TRBJ2-1, with D tentatively TRBD2 (6 bases). Sequenced input: PBMCs. The CDR3 is CASSRGWGSDEQFF. The CDR3 DNA follows: TGTGCCAGCAGCCGGGGGTGGGGTAGCGATGAGCAGTTCTTC.